This T cell receptor beta chain was profiled in a study of metastatic and nonmetastatic thyroid tumors. TCRdb re-called clones from the PCR reads using MiXCR. The sample holds about 23,000 clones, roughly 23% seen once. Patients were all untreated before their thyroid surgery. CDR3 length: 14 amino acids. Trimming removed 3 bases at V and 4 bases at J, with 12 bases between. Germline loops: CDR1 SGHTA, CDR2 FQGNSA. In this sample, this clone turned up many times. The receptor was isolated from a female donor with papillary thyroid cancer or a benign thyroid nodule (not recorded which). Some clones in this sample may be carry-over from other donors' samples. The chain carries TRBV7-2 and TRBJ1-2; a possible D gene is TRBD1 (6 bases). Material for sequencing was blood. The CDR3 DNA is TGTGCCAGCAGCTTCTCGACAGGTACCTATGGCTACACCTTC. Encoded protein: CASSFSTGTYGYTF. Full variable domain (rest looked up from reference TRBV7-2 and TRBJ1-2): GAGVSQSPSNKVTEKGKDVELRCDPISGHTALYWYRQSLGQGLEFLIYFQGNSAPDKSGLPSDRFSAERTGGSVSTLTIQRTQQEDSAVYLCASSFSTGTYGYTFGSGTRLTVV.